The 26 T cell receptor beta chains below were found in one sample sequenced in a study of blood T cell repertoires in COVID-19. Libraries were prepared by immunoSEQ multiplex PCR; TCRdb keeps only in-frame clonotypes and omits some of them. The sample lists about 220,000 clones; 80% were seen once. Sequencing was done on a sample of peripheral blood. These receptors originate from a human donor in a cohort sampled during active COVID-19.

The CDR3 DNA is TGTGCCAGCAGCCAAGGGGCTAGCGGGGCTAAAGAGACCCAGTACTTC. It yields the protein CASSQGASGAKETQYF. The chain has TRBV4-2 and TRBJ2-5; 9 bases align to TRBD2. Germline V lookup: CDR1 LGHNA, CDR2 YNFKEQ. The CDR3 runs to 16 residues. The J segment lost 3 bases and the V segment lost 1 base, leaving 6 bases of the junction unmatched.

The CDR3 loop reads CATSREGTGFHTIYF. DNA of the CDR3: TGTGCCACCAGCAGAGAAGGGACAGGGTTCCACACCATATATTTT. The rearrangement joins TRBV15 to TRBJ1-3; 9 nucleotides match TRBD1. Germline CDR1 and CDR2: LNHNV and YYDKDF (reference sequence). V lost 0 bases to trimming and J lost 8 bases; unmatched junction nucleotides: 5. The CDR3 extends over 15 amino acids. The full variable domain, in which reference TRBV15 and TRBJ1-3 provide the parts outside the CDR3, is DAMVIQNPRYQVTQFGKPVTLSCSQTLNHNVMYWYQQKSSQAPKLLFHYYDKDFNNEADTPDNFQSRRPNTSFCFLDIRSPGLGDTAMYLCATSREGTGFHTIYFGEGSWLTVV.

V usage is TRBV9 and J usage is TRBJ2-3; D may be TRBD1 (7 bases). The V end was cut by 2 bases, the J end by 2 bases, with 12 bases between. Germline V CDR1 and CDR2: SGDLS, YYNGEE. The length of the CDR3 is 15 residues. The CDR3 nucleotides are TGTGCCAGCAGCGTCCAGGGGGGACTCACAGATACGCAGTATTTT. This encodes CASSVQGGLTDTQYF.

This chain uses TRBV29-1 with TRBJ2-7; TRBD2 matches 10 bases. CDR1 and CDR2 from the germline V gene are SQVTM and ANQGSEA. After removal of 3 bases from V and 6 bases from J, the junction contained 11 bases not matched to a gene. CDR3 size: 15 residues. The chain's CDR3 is CSVDSPSGGAFEQYF. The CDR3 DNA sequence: TGCAGCGTTGATTCCCCCAGCGGGGGGGCCTTCGAGCAGTACTTC.

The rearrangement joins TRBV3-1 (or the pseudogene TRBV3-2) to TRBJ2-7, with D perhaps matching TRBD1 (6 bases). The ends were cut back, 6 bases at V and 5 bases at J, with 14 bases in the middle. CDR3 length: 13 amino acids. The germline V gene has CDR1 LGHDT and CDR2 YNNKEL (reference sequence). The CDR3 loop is CASSLRGRDEQYF. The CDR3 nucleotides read TGTGCCAGCAGTCTCAGGGGTCGTGACGAGCAGTACTTC.

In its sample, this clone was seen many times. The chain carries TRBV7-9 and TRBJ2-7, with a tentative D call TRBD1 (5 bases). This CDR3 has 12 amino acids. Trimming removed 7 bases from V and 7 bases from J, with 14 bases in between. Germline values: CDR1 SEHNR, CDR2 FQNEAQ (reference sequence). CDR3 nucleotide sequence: TGTGCCAGCACCCTTCTATACAGGGAGCAGTACTTC. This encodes CASTLLYREQYF.

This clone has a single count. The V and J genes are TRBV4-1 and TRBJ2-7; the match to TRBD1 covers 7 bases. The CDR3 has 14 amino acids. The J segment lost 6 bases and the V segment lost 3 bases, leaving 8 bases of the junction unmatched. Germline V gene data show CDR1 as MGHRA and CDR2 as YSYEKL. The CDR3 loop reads CASSQNDRAGEQYF. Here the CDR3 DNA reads TGCGCCAGCAGCCAGAATGACAGGGCCGGCGAGCAGTACTTC.

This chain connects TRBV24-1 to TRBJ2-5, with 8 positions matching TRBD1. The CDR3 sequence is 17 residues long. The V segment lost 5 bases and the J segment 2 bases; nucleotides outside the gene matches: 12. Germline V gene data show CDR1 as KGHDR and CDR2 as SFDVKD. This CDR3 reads CATSGMRMGQVQETQYF. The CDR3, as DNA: TGTGCCACCAGTGGGATGAGAATGGGACAGGTTCAAGAGACCCAGTACTTC.

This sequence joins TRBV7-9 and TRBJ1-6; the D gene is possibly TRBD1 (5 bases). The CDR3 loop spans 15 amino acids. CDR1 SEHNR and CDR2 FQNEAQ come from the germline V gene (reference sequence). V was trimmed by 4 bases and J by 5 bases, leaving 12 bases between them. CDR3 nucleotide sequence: TGTGCCAGCAGCTCCGACGGGACTAATAATTCACCCCTCCACTTT. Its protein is CASSSDGTNNSPLHF.

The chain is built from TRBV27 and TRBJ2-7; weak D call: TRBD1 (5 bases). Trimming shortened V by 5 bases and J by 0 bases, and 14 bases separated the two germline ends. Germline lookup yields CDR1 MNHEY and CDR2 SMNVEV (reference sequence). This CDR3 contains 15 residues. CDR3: CASSQTVRASYEQYF. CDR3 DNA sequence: TGTGCCAGCAGTCAGACAGTGAGAGCCTCCTACGAGCAGTACTTC.

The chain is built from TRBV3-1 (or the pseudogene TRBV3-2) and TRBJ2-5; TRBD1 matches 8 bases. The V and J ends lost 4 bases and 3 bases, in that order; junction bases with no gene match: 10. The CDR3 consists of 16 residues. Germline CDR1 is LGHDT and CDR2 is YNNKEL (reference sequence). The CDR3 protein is CASSLIVSDREETQYF. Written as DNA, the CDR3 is TGTGCCAGCAGCCTGATAGTCTCGGACAGGGAAGAGACCCAGTACTTC.

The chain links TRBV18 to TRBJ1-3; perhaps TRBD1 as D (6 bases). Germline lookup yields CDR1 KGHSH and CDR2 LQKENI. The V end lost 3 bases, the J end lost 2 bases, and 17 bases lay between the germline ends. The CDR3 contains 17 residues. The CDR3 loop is CASSPIAGGLTGNTIYF. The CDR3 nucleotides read TGTGCCAGCTCACCCATAGCCGGGGGGCTGACTGGAAACACCATATATTTT.

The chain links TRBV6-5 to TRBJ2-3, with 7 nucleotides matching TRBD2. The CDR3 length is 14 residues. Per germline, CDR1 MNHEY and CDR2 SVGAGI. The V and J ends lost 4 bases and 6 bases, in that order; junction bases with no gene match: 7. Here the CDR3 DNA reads TGTGCCAGCAGTTCCGGGACTACCGGGGATACGCAGTATTTT. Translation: CASSSGTTGDTQYF.

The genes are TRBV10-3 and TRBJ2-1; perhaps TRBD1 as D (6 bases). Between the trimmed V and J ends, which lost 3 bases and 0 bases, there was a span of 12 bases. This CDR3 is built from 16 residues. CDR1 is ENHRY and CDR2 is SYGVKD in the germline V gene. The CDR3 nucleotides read TGTGCCATCAGTGATGTTTCGGGACACTCCTACAATGAGCAGTTCTTC. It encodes CAISDVSGHSYNEQFF.

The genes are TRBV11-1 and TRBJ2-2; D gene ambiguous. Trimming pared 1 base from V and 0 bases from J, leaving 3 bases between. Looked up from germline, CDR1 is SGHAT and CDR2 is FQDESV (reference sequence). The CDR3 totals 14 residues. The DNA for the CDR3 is TGTGCCAGCAGCTTAGGAGCGAACACCGGGGAGCTGTTTTTT. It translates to CASSLGANTGELFF.

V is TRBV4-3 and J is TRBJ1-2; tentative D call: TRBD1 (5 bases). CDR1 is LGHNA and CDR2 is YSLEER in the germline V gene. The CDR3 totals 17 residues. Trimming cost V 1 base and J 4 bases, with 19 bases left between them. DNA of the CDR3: TGCGCCAGCAGCCAAGCCAGACCAACGATGACAGCCTATGGCTACACCTTC. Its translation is CASSQARPTMTAYGYTF.

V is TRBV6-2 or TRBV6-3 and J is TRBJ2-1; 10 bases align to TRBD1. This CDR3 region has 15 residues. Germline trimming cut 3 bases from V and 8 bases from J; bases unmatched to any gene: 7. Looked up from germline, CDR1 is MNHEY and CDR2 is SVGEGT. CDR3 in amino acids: CASSYTGTGEDEQFF. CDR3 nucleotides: TGTGCCAGCAGTTATACCGGGACAGGGGAAGATGAGCAGTTCTTC.

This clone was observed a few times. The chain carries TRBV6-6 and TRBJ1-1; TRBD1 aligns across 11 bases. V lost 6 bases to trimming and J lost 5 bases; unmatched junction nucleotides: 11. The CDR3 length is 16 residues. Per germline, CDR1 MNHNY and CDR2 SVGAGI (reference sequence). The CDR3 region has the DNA TGTGCCAGCAGAAGACCGGGACAGGGGGTACGGACTGAAGCTTTCTTT. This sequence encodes CASRRPGQGVRTEAFF.

The CDR3 is CASSLYPGQMNTEAFF. In DNA form, the CDR3 reads TGTGCCAGCAGCTTATACCCGGGACAGATGAACACTGAAGCTTTCTTT. The V call is TRBV7-2, the J call TRBJ1-1; TRBD1 agrees at 7 bases. Germline loops: CDR1 SGHTA, CDR2 FQGNSA. This CDR3 is 16 amino acids long. The V gene end was trimmed by 2 bases and the J gene end by 0 bases; junction bases not matched to a gene: 6.

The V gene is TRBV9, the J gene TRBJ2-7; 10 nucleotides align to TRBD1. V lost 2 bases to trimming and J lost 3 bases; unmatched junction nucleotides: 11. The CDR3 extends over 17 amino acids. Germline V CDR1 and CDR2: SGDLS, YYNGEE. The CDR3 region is CASSVAEGTGDIYEQYF. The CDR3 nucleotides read TGTGCCAGCAGCGTGGCGGAAGGGACAGGGGATATCTACGAGCAGTACTTC. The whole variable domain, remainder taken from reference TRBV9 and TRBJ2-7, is DSGVTQTPKHLITATGQRVTLRCSPRSGDLSVYWYQQSLDQGLQFLIQYYNGEERAKGNILERFSAQQFPDLHSELNLSSLELGDSALYFCASSVAEGTGDIYEQYFGPGTRLTVT.

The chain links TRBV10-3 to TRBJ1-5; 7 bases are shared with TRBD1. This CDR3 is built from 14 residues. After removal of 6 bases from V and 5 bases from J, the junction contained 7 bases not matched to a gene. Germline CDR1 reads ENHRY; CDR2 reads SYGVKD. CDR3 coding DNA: TGTGCCATCAGCGCTGACAGGGCTGATCAGCCCCAGCATTTT. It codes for CAISADRADQPQHF.

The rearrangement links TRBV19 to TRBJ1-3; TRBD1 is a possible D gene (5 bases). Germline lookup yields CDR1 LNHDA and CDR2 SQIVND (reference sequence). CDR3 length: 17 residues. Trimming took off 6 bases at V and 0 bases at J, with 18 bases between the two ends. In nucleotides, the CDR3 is TGTGCCAGTAGCCTTAGGGACTCCTGGAGCTCTGGAAACACCATATATTTT. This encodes CASSLRDSWSSGNTIYF.

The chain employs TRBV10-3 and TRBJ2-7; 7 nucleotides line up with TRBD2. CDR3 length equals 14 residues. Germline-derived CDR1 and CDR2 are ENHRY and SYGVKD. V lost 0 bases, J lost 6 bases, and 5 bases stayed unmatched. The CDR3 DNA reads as TGTGCCATCAGTGAGTCAACCCTAGCGGCCGAGCAGTACTTC. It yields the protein CAISESTLAAEQYF.

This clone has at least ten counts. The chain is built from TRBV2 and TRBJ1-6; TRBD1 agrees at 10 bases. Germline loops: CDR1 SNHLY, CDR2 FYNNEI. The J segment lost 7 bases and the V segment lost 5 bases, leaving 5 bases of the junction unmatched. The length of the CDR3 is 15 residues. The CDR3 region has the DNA TGTGCCAGCAGTCCGGGACAGGGGACGAATTCACCCCTCCACTTT. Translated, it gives CASSPGQGTNSPLHF.

CDR3 nucleotides: TGTGCCAGCTCACCAGGAGTCCAGCGGGGTCATGGGCAGTATTTT. Protein sequence: CASSPGVQRGHGQYF. J is TRBJ2-3 and V is TRBV18, with 7 bases lining up with TRBD2. This CDR3 comprises 15 residues. Trimming removed 2 bases from V and 11 bases from J; junction bases left unmatched: 13. Germline values: CDR1 KGHSH, CDR2 LQKENI.

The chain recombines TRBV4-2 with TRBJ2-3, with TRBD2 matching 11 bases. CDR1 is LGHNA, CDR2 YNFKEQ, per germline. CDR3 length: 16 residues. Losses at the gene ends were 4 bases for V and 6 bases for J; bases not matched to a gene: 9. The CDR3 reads CASSPILAGVADTQYF. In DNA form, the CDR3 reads TGTGCCAGCAGCCCTATACTAGCGGGGGTTGCGGATACGCAGTATTTT.